The entry below gives a single T cell receptor (beta chain) sequence along with its context. The data stem from a study of blood T cell repertoires in COVID-19. Data came from immunoSEQ multiplex PCR; TCRdb stores just in-frame clones and leaves some out. Of more than 150,000 clones in the sample, around 80% are singletons; the top ten hold around 2.8%. Germline V gives CDR1 SGHAT, CDR2 FQNNGV. V was cut by 2 bases and J by 7 bases, with 6 bases left in between. This CDR3 comprises 12 residues. This rearrangement joins TRBV11-2 to TRBJ2-1; no definite D call. Material for sequencing was peripheral blood. This TCR was sampled from a woman of 80 years or more with active or convalescent COVID-19. The CDR3 protein is CASSLSQNEQFF. The CDR3 DNA reads TGTGCCAGCAGCTTATCCCAAAATGAGCAGTTCTTC.